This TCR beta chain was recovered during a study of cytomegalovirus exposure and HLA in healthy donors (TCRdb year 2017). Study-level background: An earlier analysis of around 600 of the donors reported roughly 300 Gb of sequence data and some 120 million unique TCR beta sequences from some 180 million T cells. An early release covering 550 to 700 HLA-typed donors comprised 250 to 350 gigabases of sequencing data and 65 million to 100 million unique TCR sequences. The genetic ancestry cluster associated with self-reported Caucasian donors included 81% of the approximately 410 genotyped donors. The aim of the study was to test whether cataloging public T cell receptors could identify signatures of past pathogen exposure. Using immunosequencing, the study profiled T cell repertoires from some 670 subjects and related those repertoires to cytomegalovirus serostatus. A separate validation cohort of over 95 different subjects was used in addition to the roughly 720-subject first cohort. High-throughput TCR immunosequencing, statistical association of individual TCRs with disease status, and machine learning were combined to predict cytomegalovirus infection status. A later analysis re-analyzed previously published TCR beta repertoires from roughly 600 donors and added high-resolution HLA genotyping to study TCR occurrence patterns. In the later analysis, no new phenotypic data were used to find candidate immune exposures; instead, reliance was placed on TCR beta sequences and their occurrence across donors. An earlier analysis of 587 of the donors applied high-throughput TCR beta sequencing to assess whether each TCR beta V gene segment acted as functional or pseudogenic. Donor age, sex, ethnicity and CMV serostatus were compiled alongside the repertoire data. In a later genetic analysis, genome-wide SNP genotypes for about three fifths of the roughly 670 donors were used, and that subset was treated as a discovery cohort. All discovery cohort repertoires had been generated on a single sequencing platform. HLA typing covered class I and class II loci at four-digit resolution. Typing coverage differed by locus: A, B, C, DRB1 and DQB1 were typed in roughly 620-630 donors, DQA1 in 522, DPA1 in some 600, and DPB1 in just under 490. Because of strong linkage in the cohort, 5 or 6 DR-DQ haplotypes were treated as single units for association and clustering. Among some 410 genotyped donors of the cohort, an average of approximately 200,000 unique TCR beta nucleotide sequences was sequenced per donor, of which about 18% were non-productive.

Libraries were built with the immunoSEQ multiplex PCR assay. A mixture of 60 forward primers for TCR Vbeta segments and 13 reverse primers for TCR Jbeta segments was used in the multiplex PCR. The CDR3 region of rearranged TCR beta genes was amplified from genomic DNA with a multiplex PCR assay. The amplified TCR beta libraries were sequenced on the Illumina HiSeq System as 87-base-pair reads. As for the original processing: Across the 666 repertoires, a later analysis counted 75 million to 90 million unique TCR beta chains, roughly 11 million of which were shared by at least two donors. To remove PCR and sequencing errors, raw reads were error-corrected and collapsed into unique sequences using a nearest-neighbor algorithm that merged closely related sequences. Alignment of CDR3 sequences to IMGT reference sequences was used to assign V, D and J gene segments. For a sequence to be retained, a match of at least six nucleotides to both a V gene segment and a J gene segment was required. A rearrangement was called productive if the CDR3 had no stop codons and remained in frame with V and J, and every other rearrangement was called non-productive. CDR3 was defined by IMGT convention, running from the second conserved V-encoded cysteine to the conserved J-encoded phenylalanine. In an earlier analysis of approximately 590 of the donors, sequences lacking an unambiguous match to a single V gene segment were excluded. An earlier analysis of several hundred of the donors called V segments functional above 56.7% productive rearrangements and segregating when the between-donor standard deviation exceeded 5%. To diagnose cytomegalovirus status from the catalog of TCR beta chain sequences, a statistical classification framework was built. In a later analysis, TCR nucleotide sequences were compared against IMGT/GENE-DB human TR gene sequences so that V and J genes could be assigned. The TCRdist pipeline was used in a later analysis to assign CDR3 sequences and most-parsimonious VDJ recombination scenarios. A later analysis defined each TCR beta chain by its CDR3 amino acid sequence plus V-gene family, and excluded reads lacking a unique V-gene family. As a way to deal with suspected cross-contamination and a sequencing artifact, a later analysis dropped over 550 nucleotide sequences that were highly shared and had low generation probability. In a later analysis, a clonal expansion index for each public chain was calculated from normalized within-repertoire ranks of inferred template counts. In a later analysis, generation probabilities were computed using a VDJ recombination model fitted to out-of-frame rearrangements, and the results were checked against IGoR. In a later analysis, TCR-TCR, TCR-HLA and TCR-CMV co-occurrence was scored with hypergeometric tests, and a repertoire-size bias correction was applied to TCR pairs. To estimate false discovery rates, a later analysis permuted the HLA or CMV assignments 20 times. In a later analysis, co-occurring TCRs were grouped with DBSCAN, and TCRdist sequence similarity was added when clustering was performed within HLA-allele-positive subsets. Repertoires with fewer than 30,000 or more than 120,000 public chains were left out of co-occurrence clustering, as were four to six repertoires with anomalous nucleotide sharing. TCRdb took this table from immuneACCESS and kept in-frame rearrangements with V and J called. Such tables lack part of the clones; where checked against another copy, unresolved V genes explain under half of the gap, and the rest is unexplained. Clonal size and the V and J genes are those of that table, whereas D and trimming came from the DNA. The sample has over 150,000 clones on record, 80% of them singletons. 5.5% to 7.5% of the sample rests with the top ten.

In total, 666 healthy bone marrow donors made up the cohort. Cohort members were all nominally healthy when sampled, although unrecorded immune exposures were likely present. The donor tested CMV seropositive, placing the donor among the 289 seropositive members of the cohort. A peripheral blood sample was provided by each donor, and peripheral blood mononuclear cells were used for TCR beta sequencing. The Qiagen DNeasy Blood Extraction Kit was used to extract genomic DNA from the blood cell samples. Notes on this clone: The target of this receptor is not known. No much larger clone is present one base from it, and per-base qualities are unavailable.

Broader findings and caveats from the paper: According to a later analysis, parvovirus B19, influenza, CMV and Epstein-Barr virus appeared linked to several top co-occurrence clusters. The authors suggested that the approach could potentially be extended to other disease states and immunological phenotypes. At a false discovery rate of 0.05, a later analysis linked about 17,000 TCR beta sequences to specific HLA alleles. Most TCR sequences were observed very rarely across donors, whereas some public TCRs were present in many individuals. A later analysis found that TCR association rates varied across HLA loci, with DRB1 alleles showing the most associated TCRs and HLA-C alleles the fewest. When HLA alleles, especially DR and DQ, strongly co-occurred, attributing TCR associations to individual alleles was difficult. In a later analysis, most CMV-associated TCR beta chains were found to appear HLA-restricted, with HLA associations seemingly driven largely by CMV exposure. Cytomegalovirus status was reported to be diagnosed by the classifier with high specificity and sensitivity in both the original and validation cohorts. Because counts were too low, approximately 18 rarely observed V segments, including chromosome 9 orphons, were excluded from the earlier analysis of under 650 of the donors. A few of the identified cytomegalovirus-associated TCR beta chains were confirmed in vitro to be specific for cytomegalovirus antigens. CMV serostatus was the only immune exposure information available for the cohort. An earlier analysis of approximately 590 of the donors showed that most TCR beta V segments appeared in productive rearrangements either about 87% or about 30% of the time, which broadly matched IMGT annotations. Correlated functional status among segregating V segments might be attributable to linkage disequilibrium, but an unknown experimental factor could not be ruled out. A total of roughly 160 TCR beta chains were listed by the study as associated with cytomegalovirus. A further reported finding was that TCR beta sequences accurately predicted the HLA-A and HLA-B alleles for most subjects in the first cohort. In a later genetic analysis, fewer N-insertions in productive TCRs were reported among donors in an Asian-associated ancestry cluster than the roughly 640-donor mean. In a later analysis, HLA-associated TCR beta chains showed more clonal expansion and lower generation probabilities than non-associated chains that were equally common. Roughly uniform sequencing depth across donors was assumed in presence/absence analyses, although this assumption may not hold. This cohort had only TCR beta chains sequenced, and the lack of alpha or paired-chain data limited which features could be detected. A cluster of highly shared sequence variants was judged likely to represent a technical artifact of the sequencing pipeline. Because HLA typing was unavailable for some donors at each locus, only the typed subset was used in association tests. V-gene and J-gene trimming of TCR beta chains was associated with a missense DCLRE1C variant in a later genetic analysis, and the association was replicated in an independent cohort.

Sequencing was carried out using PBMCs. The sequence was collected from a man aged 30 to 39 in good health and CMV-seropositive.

Read as DNA, the sequence is TGTGCCAGCAGCCAAGAACCCCAAGCGGCGGCCCACGAGCAGTACTTC. The resulting protein is CASSQEPQAAAHEQYF. The chain joins TRBV4-2 to TRBJ2-7; the D segment could be TRBD2, given 5 matching bases. The CDR3 has 16 amino acids, counting the end cysteine and phenylalanine. CDR3 DNA only is kept here, 48 bases in frame from base 1. In the germline V gene, CDR1 corresponds to LGHNA and CDR2 to YNFKEQ. V lost 0 bases and J lost 5 bases; the stretch between them is 17 bases long.